These T cell receptor beta chains were read from a single sample in a study of cytotoxic CD8 clonotypes in ibrutinib-treated CLL. This table comes from immunoSEQ multiplex PCR, and its TCRdb copy is limited to in-frame clones, with some not included. This table has roughly 47,000 clones, 53% appearing once. The sample in question was PBMCs, obtained after 12 months of ibrutinib treatment. Every receptor here comes from a human donor with chronic lymphocytic leukemia. Both conserved end residues are part of each CDR3. D genes are given only for firm matches.

v_call d_call cdr3_aa
TRBV29-1 - CSAADNSYEQYF
TRBV15 TRBD2 CATSRGTSGSYEQYF
TRBV5-1 - CASSPGPPNYGYTF
TRBV28 - CASSAQTTWGQPQHF
TRBV7-9 TRBD2 CASSQLSAGAPGGVEQYF
TRBV11-3 TRBD1 CASSRDRDTEAFF
TRBV14 TRBD2 CASSQVLAGNEQFF
TRBV19 - CASTRGRQNTGELFF
TRBV7-2 TRBD1 CASSSRDRDAAFF
TRBV7-9 TRBD2 CASSLGGRMLFF
TRBV9 - CASSPRNRAGYTF
TRBV7-3 TRBD1 CASSAGQGANSPLHF
TRBV5-1 TRBD2 CASTRGGDKNYEQYF
TRBV5-4 - CASSFRRGLQETQYF
TRBV11-1 - CASSHSSYEQYF
TRBV28 TRBD1 CASTKGQWAYEQYF
TRBV2 - CASGAAAEQETQYF
TRBV7-2 - CASRLGQFSYGYTF
TRBV7-7 TRBD2 CASSMTSGTSRPVGNEQFF
TRBV27 TRBD1 CASSPGGRGLEGYTF
TRBV4-1 TRBD1 CASSPRQGQTYEQYF
TRBV19 TRBD1 CASSRFGTGPETQYF
TRBV10-3 - CAISRTGYDTEAFF
TRBV5-1 TRBD2 CASSLYGTSGAGSYEQYF
TRBV19 TRBD1 CASSNKFQGGNTEAFF
TRBV6-1 - CASSDVPNTEAFF
TRBV28 - CASSSGPGGETQYF
TRBV2 - CASTPEQYF
TRBV7-9 - CASSPDAYSEQFF
TRBV7-2 - CASSLDSLSGNTIYF
TRBV2 TRBD1 CAITGTAASYEQFF
TRBV7-2 - CASSPQGWGGAYNEQFF
TRBV6-6 TRBD1 CASTLLTGGTGELFF
TRBV7-9 - CASSSEVAQETQYF
TRBV11-2 - CASSTTRDSPLHF
TRBV6-1 - CATHESSGNTIYF
TRBV4-1 TRBD1 CASSRQGGNQPQHF
TRBV7-2 - CASSPAGFGAFF
TRBV5-1 TRBD2 CASSLQPVGGGGVTGELFF
TRBV30 - CAWMNTEAFF
TRBV5-1 TRBD2 CASSLASAGASLTLVF
TRBV28 TRBD1 CASSLPGQGGKKLFF
TRBV5-1 TRBD1 CASSSGQALSYEQYF
TRBV7-3 TRBD1 CASSFHPGQGLETQYF
TRBV30 - CAWSVAGEQFF
TRBV5-4 TRBD2 CASRGTRVPYEQYF
TRBV11-1 - CASSLRQRRTGNTIYF
TRBV30 - CAWSVSLTGSTQYF
TRBV7-6 TRBD1 CASSSYPGTGMTGELFF
TRBV7-2 - CASSLEGTLGNIQYF